These 9 T cell receptor beta chains were sequenced from one sample in a study of cytomegalovirus exposure and HLA in healthy donors. Method: immunoSEQ multiplex PCR; TCRdb's copy keeps in-frame clones and lacks some. Among 160,000 or so clones listed, around 82% were seen once. Sequenced input: PBMCs. These receptors came from a man under 40 in good health and CMV-seropositive.

The J gene is TRBJ1-2, the V gene TRBV9; D may be TRBD1 (5 bases). This CDR3 has 16 amino acids. Trimming removed 0 bases at V and 0 bases at J, with 12 bases between. In germline, CDR1 is SGDLS, CDR2 YYNGEE. The CDR3 spells CASSVDGTATNYGYTF. CDR3 nucleotide sequence: TGTGCCAGCAGCGTAGATGGGACTGCAACTAACTATGGCTACACCTTC.

The V call is TRBV5-4, the J call TRBJ2-1; the match to TRBD2 covers 7 bases. CDR3 length: 17 residues. V lost 4 bases, J lost 5 bases, and 15 bases stayed unmatched. CDR1 and CDR2 from the germline V gene are SGHNT and YYREEE (reference sequence). CDR3 loop: CASSLLKTTSGDNEQFF. Here the CDR3 DNA reads TGTGCCAGCAGCCTATTAAAGACTACCAGCGGGGACAATGAGCAGTTCTTC.

This clone was seen a few times. The chain links TRBV18 to TRBJ2-2; D not certain. V was clipped by 4 bases and J by 3 bases, with 9 bases between them. The CDR3 contains 14 residues. From germline, CDR1 is KGHSH and CDR2 LQKENI. The chain's CDR3 is CASSLTTDTGELFF. DNA of the CDR3: TGTGCCAGCTCACTCACAACAGACACCGGGGAGCTGTTTTTT.

This chain links TRBV14 with TRBJ1-3; 8 bases line up with TRBD1. The V gene end was trimmed by 1 base and the J gene end by 7 bases; junction bases not matched to a gene: 3. CDR3 size: 14 residues. Germline CDR1 SGHDN, CDR2 FVKESK. CDR3 nucleotides: TGTGCCAGCAGCCAAGCAGGGGGCGCGAACACCATATATTTT. This encodes CASSQAGGANTIYF.

V is TRBV19 and J is TRBJ1-1, with 7 nucleotides matching TRBD1. CDR1 and CDR2 from the germline V gene are LNHDA and SQIVND (reference sequence). Trimming at V came to 5 bases and at J to 8 bases, leaving 5 bases not matched to a gene. The CDR3 has 12 amino acids. The CDR3 region is CASSPQGKEAFF. In DNA, the CDR3 is TGTGCCAGTAGTCCACAGGGGAAAGAAGCTTTCTTT.

V usage is TRBV19 and J usage is TRBJ2-7, with 8 positions matching TRBD1. The CDR3 is 12 residues long. V was pared by 10 bases and J by 1 base, with 3 bases of the junction left unmatched. Germline V gene lookup returns CDR1 LNHDA and CDR2 SQIVND (reference sequence). The CDR3: CATGGRSYEQYF. CDR3 in DNA: TGTGCCACAGGGGGCCGGTCCTACGAGCAGTACTTC.

The genes are TRBV28 and TRBJ1-3; D ambiguous. V lost 0 bases and J lost 0, with 6 bases in between. The CDR3 extends over 15 amino acids. In germline, CDR1 is MDHEN, CDR2 SYDVKM. CDR3 sequence reads: CASSLWARSGNTIYF. The CDR3 DNA follows: TGTGCCAGCAGTTTATGGGCACGCTCTGGAAACACCATATATTTT.

This chain links TRBV9 with TRBJ1-2; no clear D gene. This CDR3 is 15 amino acids long. Trimming left V 1 base short and J 4 bases short, with 14 bases between. Germline CDR1 reads SGDLS; CDR2 reads YYNGEE. CDR3 sequence: CASSVSDQPGYGYTF. Here the CDR3 DNA reads TGTGCCAGCAGCGTATCCGACCAACCGGGCTATGGCTACACCTTC.

This rearrangement joins TRBV18 to TRBJ2-2, with D perhaps TRBD1 (7 bases). The germline CDR1 and CDR2 sequences are KGHSH and LQKENI. CDR3 length: 17 residues. The V end was cut by 8 bases, the J end by 5 bases, with 24 bases between. CDR3 bases: TGTGCCAGCACAAGACAGGGAGGTCTAGGAGCGACCGGGGAGCTGTTTTTT. It codes for CASTRQGGLGATGELFF.